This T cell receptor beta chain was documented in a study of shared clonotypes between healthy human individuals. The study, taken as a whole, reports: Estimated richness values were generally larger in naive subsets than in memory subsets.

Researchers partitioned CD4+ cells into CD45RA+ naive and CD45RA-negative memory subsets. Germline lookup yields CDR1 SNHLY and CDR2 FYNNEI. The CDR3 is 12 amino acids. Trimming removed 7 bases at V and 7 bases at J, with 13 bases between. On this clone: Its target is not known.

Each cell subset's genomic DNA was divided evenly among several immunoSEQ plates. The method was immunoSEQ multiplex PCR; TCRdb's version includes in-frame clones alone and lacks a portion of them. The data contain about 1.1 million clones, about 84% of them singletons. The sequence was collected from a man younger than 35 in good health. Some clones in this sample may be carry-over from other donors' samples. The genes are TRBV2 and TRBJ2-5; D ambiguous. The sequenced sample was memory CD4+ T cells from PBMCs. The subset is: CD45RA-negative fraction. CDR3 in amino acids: CASTIDRATQYF. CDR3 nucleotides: TGTGCCAGCACTATTGATCGTGCGACCCAGTACTTC.